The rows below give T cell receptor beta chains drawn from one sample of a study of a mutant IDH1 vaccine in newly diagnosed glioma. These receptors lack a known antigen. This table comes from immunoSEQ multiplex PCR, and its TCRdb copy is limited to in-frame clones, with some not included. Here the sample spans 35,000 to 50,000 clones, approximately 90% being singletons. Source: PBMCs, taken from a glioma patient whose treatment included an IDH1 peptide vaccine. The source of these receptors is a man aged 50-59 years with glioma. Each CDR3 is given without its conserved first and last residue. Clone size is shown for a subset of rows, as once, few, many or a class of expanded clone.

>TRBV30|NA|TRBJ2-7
AWSSGYEQY
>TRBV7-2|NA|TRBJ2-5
ASSFQAETQY
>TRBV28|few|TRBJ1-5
AGGGGIKDQPQH
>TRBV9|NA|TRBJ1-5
ASSVGDGGGQPQH
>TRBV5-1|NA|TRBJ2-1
ASSFRVGLAGVNEQF
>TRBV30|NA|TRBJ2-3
AWSPPTTQY
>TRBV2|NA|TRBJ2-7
ASSEGHVDYEQY
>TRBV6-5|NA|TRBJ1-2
ASTHGPYYGYT
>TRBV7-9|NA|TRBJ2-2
ASSFKQLDTGELF
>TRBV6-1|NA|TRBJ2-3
ASRELAGGYSTDTQY
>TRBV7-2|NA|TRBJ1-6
ASSFHSSISRSPLH
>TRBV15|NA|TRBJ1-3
ATSKTGQGVSGNTIY
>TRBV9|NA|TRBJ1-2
ASSPHRDGSYYGYT
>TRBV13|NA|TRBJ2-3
ASSFGAAVTDTQY
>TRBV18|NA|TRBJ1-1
ASSPLDSGNTEAF
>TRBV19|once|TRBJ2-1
ASSPPGLTYNEQF
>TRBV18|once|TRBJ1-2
ASSPAQLYGYT
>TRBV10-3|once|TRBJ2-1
AISELSSSYNEQF
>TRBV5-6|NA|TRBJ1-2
ASSPESDRRYGYT
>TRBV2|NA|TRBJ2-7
ASSLGLAYEQY
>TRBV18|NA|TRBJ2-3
ASSPFLTDTQY
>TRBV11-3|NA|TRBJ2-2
ASSPPTGTVTGELF
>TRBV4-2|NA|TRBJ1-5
ASSQVQGIGQPQH
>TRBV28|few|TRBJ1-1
ASSWGRYTEAF
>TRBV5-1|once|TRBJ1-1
ASSLEIRGAVTEAF
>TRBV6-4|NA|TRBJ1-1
ASSRTGEAEAF
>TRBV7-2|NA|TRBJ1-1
ASSLRAGEGYLNTEAF
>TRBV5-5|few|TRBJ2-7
ASSPRGSGSSYEQY
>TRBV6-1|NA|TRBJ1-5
ASSAVTGSSRGQPQH
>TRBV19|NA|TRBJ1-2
ASSGRQGVGSGYT
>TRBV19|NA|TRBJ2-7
ASSYGLAAYEQY
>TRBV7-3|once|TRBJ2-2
ASSLGAGGGELF
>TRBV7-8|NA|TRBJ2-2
ASSLVGQLTGELF
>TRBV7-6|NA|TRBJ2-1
ASSLVGRDNEQF
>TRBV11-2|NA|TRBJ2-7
ASSSDWNVYEQY
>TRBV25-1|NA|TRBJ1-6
ASSGNSLKNSPLH
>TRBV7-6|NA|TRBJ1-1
ASSTQRNTEAF
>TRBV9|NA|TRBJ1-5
ASSPSDRDNQPQH
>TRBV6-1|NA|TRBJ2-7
ASSLSTYEQY
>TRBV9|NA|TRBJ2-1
ASSVQGAYNEQF
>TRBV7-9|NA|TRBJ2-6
ASNFYPPPEGSGANVLT
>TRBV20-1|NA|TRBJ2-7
SARGQQQY
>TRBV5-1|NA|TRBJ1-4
ASSPDSATNEKLF
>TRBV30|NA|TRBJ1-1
AYGWQGNTEAF
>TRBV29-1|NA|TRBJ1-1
SVTQRNTEAF
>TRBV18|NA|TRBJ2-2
ASSALAGVPGELF
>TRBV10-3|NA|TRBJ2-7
AIRGGDRMSYEQY
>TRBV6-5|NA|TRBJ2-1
ASSSVREQF